This TCR beta chain was recovered during a study of cytomegalovirus exposure and HLA in healthy donors. This CDR3 has 17 residues. CDR1 SQVTM and CDR2 ANQGSEA come from the germline V gene. Use of 60 Vbeta and 13 Jbeta primers characterized the PCR. Sequencing was performed with immunoSEQ multiplex PCR; in TCRdb, only in-frame clones are kept and a portion is missing. The sample comprises 100,000 or so clones, about three quarters of which are singletons, and roughly 4.5% rests with the top ten. This clone was detected once. The sequence was obtained from a woman between 35 and 50 years old in good health and CMV-seropositive. Sequenced: PBMCs. The rearrangement links TRBV29-1 to TRBJ2-5; 10 positions match TRBD1. The last part of the DNA fits TRBJ2-7 better; the J call may be wrong. In DNA form, the CDR3 reads TGCAGCGTTGAAGACGACAGGGGGCCCCATATAACCTACGAGCAGTACTTC. It codes for CSVEDDRGPHITYEQYF.